The next 16 T cell receptor beta chains were all read from a single sample in a study of blood T cell repertoires in COVID-19. Using immunoSEQ multiplex PCR, the repertoire was profiled, and TCRdb retains in-frame clones only, with some absent. The sample gives about 250,000 clones, approximately 85% of which show up once; approximately 9.6% is in the top ten. The source material was PBMCs or T cells enriched from blood (not recorded which). The receptors were gathered from a woman aged 50 to 60 with acute COVID-19.

This rearrangement joins TRBV6-5 to TRBJ2-6, with D possibly being TRBD1 (6 bases). Germline loops: CDR1 MNHEY, CDR2 SVGAGI. V was cut by 6 bases and J by 1 base, with 10 bases left in between. This CDR3 is 15 amino acids long. The CDR3, as DNA: TGTGCCAGCAGGGGTGGACAGTCTGGGGCCAACGTCCTGACTTTC. It encodes CASRGGQSGANVLTF.

This chain uses TRBV4-2 with TRBJ2-6; a possible D gene is TRBD2 (6 bases). The CDR3 sequence is 17 residues long. CDR1 is LGHNA and CDR2 is YNFKEQ in the germline V gene. The germline V and J ends were trimmed by 1 base and 0 bases, with 10 bases remaining between them. CDR3 coding DNA: TGTGCCAGCAGCCAAGGTTCGGGGGTCTCTGGGGCCAACGTCCTGACTTTC. It is translated as CASSQGSGVSGANVLTF.

The chain employs TRBV28 and TRBJ2-7; TRBD2 might be the D (6 bases). Germline loops: CDR1 MDHEN, CDR2 SYDVKM. The CDR3 runs 14 residues. V gave up 6 bases and J gave up 5 bases, with 17 bases separating them. DNA for the CDR3: TGTGCCAGCAGCCAAGCGCGGGGAATGGACGAGCAGTACTTC. Its translation: CASSQARGMDEQYF.

The chain recombines TRBV7-2 with TRBJ2-7; D possibly corresponds to TRBD1 (7 bases). The germline gives CDR1 SGHTA, CDR2 FQGNSA. V was cut by 5 bases and J by 4 bases, with 15 bases left in between. The CDR3 contains 14 residues. The chain's CDR3 is CASSRQGGGYEQYF. The CDR3, as DNA: TGTGCCAGCAGCCGTCAGGGGGGTGGGTACGAGCAGTACTTC.

V usage is TRBV3-1 (or the pseudogene TRBV3-2) and J usage is TRBJ1-1, with a tentative D call TRBD1 (5 bases). Germline lookup yields CDR1 LGHDT and CDR2 YNNKEL (reference sequence). This CDR3 region has 15 residues. The ends were cut back, 4 bases at V and 0 bases at J, with 12 bases in the middle. The chain's CDR3 is CASSRGRALNTEAFF. CDR3 DNA: TGTGCCAGCAGCCGGGGCAGGGCTCTGAACACTGAAGCTTTCTTT.

V gene TRBV11-3 combines with J gene TRBJ1-1; D ambiguous. Deletions cut 1 base from V and 4 bases from J, with 10 bases between. Germline lookup yields CDR1 SGHNT and CDR2 YENEEA. This CDR3 spans 14 amino acids. The CDR3: CASSLAPSGTEAFF. The CDR3 nucleotides read TGTGCCAGCAGCTTAGCCCCGTCGGGCACTGAAGCTTTCTTT.

The J gene is TRBJ1-1, the V gene TRBV19; D may be TRBD1 (5 bases). V lost 7 bases and J 5 bases, leaving 20 bases between the germline ends. Germline V CDR1 and CDR2: LNHDA, SQIVND (reference sequence). The CDR3 extends over 15 amino acids. CDR3 bases: TGTGCCAGTACATTTCAGGCACAGGCGGTAACTGAAGCTTTCTTT. This translates into CASTFQAQAVTEAFF.

The chain uses TRBV7-2 and TRBJ1-3; no definite D call. The CDR3 has 17 amino acids. V shed 5 bases and J shed 0 bases, with 17 bases lying between them. CDR1 SGHTA and CDR2 FQGNSA come from the germline V gene. For the CDR3, the DNA is TGTGCCAGCAGCCCCCGCGGGGTAACGAGCTCTGGAAACACCATATATTTT. Its protein is CASSPRGVTSSGNTIYF.

The genes are TRBV7-6 and TRBJ2-1, with TRBD1 matching over 7 bases. There are 16 residues in the CDR3. From germline, CDR1 is SGHVS and CDR2 FNYEAQ. Germline trimming cut 3 bases from V and 6 bases from J; bases unmatched to any gene: 11. The CDR3 protein is CASSFRQGRFGNEQFF. DNA of the CDR3: TGTGCCAGCAGCTTTCGACAGGGTCGATTCGGCAATGAGCAGTTCTTC.

This chain connects TRBV6-5 to TRBJ2-7; perhaps TRBD2 as D (6 bases). Germline V CDR1 and CDR2: MNHEY, SVGAGI. The CDR3 is 15 amino acids. Deletions cut 5 bases from V and 7 bases from J, with 21 bases between. The CDR3 coding sequence is TGTGCCAGCAGTCCCAGTGGAGGGCGCCTTGGGGAGCAGTACTTC. This encodes CASSPSGGRLGEQYF.

The genes are TRBV7-3 and TRBJ2-2; D is undetermined. Germline lookup yields CDR1 SGHTA and CDR2 FQGTGA. Trimming stripped 0 bases from V and 0 bases from J, with 8 bases between. The CDR3 runs to 16 residues. CDR3 protein: CASSLTVAANTGELFF. For the CDR3, the DNA is TGTGCCAGCAGCTTAACGGTGGCAGCGAACACCGGGGAGCTGTTTTTT.

In this sample, this clone turned up once. The V and J genes are TRBV30 and TRBJ2-1; 7 bases line up with TRBD1. J gave up 7 bases and V 2 bases, and 8 bases lay outside the gene matches. Germline CDR1 reads GTSNPN; CDR2 reads SVGIG (reference sequence). This CDR3 comprises 14 residues. The CDR3 region is CAWSTGALKNEQFF. DNA for the CDR3: TGTGCCTGGAGTACAGGGGCCCTCAAGAATGAGCAGTTCTTC.

The chain links TRBV18 to TRBJ2-5; a possible D gene is TRBD1 (6 bases). The length of the CDR3 is 14 residues. V was trimmed by 3 bases and J by 2 bases, leaving 10 bases between them. Germline lookup yields CDR1 KGHSH and CDR2 LQKENI. The CDR3 region is CASSPRGNQETQYF. CDR3 bases: TGTGCCAGCTCACCTAGGGGGAATCAAGAGACCCAGTACTTC.

V gene TRBV6-5 combines with J gene TRBJ2-6; D gene uncertain. CDR1 and CDR2 from the germline V gene are MNHEY and SVGAGI. The CDR3 length is 15 residues. V was pared by 7 bases and J by 0 bases, with 10 bases between. Here the CDR3 reads CASKNGFSGANVLTF. The CDR3 DNA follows: TGTGCCAGCAAAAACGGTTTCTCTGGGGCCAACGTCCTGACTTTC.

The V gene is TRBV20-1, the J gene TRBJ2-7, with 12 bases matching TRBD2. The CDR3 extends over 15 amino acids. In germline, CDR1 is DFQATT, CDR2 SNEGSKA (reference sequence). V lost 3 bases, J lost 8 bases, and 11 bases stayed unmatched. Written as DNA, the CDR3 is TGCAGTGCTAGTCGCCTAGCGGGGGGGAAATTTCAGCAGTACTTC. Translation: CSASRLAGGKFQQYF.

Here the CDR3 DNA reads TGTGCCAGCAGCGTAGACAGCTACCTCACAGATACGCAGTATTTT. Its protein is CASSVDSYLTDTQYF. This sequence joins TRBV9 and TRBJ2-3; no reliable D call. Trimming left V 0 bases short and J 2 bases short, with 10 bases between. The CDR3 covers 15 residues. CDR1 is SGDLS and CDR2 is YYNGEE in the germline V gene. Combining the CDR3 with reference TRBV9 and TRBJ2-3 gives the whole variable domain DSGVTQTPKHLITATGQRVTLRCSPRSGDLSVYWYQQSLDQGLQFLIQYYNGEERAKGNILERFSAQQFPDLHSELNLSSLELGDSALYFCASSVDSYLTDTQYFGPGTRLTVL.